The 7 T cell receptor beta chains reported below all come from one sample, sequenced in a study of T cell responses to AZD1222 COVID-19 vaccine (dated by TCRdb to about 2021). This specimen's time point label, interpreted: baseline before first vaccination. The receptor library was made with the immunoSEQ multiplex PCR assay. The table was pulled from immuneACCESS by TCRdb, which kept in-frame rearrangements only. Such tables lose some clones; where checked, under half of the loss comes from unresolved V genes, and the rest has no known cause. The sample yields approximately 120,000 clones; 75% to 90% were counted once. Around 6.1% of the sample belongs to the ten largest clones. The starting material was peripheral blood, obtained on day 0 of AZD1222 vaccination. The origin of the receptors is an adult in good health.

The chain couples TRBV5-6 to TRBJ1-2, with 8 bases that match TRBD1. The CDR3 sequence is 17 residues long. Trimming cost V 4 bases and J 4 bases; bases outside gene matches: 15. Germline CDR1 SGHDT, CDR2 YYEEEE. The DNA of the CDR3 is TGTGCCAGCAGCCCGGGGGTCGGACAGGGCGGGCTCTATGGCTACACCTTC. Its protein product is CASSPGVGQGGLYGYTF.

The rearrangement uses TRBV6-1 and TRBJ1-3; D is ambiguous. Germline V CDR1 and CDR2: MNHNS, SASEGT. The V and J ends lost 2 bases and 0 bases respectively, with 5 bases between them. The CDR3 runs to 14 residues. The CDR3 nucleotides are TGTGCCAGCAGTGAATTCCTCTCTGGAAACACCATATATTTT. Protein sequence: CASSEFLSGNTIYF.

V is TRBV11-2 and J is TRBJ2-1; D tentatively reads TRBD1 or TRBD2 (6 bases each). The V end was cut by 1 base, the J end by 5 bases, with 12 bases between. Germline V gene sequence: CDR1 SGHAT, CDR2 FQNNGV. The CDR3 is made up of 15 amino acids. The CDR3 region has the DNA TGTGCCAGCAGCTTAGTACGGGGGCGCGACAATGAGCAGTTCTTC. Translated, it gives CASSLVRGRDNEQFF.

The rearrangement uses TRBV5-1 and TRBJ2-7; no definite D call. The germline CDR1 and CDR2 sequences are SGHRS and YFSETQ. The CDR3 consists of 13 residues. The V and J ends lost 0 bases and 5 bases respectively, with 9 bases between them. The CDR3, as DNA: TGCGCCAGCAGCTTGGCGGGCGTCCACGAGCAGTACTTC. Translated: CASSLAGVHEQYF.

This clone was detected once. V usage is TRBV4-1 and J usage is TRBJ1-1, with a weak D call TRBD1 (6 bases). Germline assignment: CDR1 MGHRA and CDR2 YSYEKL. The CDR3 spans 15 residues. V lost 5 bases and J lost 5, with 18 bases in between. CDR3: CASSGAAQGRTEAFF. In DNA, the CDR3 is TGCGCCAGCAGCGGAGCGGCACAGGGAAGGACTGAAGCTTTCTTT.

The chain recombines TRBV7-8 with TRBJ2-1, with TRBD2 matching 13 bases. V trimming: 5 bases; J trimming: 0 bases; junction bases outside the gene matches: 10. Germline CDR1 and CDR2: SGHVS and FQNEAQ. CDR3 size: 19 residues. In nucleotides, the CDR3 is TGTGCCAGCAGCGGACCGGGACTAGCGGGGCCGAGCTCCTACAATGAGCAGTTCTTC. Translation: CASSGPGLAGPSSYNEQFF.

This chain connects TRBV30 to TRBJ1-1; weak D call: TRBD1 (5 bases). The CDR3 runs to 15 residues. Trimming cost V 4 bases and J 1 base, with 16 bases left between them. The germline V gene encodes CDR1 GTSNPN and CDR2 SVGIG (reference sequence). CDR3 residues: CAWTYRGRPNTEAFF. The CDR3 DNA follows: TGTGCCTGGACCTATAGGGGCAGACCGAACACTGAAGCTTTCTTT.